This entry lists 12 T cell receptor beta chains sequenced from one sample in a study of cytomegalovirus exposure and HLA in healthy donors. The PCR was carried out with 60 Vbeta primers and 13 Jbeta primers. Produced via immunoSEQ multiplex PCR; TCRdb's table is partial and in-frame only. The sample contains under 200,000 clones, approximately 71% of which appear only once. The sequencing sample was made of PBMCs. The source is a man between 50 and 59 years old in good health and CMV-seronegative.

The chain employs TRBV19 and TRBJ1-2, with D maybe TRBD1 (5 bases). The CDR3 is 15 residues long. CDR1 is LNHDA and CDR2 is SQIVND in the germline V gene (reference sequence). The V and J ends lost 6 bases and 3 bases respectively, with 17 bases between them. CDR3 sequence reads: CASRRRAGQDYGYTF. The DNA for the CDR3 is TGTGCCAGTAGAAGGAGGGCAGGGCAGGACTATGGCTACACCTTC.

Comments on this clone: The sample holds other DNA sequences that translate to the same CDR3. The chain joins TRBV28 to TRBJ2-1, with D hard to call. The V and J ends lost 6 bases and 0 bases respectively, with 6 bases between them. This CDR3 has 13 residues. CDR1 and CDR2 (germline): MDHEN, SYDVKM. CDR3 nucleotides: TGTGCCAGCAGGGGCCCCTCCTACAATGAGCAGTTCTTC. It is translated as CASRGPSYNEQFF.

As to this clone: This same CDR3 is encoded by further DNA sequences in the sample. The chain combines TRBV28 with TRBJ1-4; D may be TRBD1 (6 bases). Germline CDR1 is MDHEN and CDR2 is SYDVKM. V dropped 2 bases and J dropped 1 base, with 11 bases sitting between them. The CDR3 runs 16 residues. DNA of the CDR3: TGTGCCAGCAGTTTAGCGGCAGGGGTAACTAATGAAAAACTGTTTTTT. Protein product: CASSLAAGVTNEKLFF.

The chain has TRBV9 and TRBJ1-2; 7 positions match TRBD1. Germline lookup yields CDR1 SGDLS and CDR2 YYNGEE. V lost 3 bases to trimming and J lost 3 bases; unmatched junction nucleotides: 5. The CDR3 totals 14 residues. The DNA of the CDR3 is TGTGCCAGCAGCGAGACAGGGATTCACTATGGCTACACCTTC. Protein product: CASSETGIHYGYTF.

This clone was recorded only once. The genes are TRBV4-2 and TRBJ2-3; tentatively, D is TRBD2 (5 bases). Trimming cost V 4 bases and J 3 bases, with 11 bases left between them. The CDR3 contains 14 residues. The germline CDR1 and CDR2 sequences are LGHNA and YNFKEQ. The CDR3: CASSRTSGTDTQYF. The CDR3 nucleotides read TGTGCCAGCAGCCGAACGAGCGGTACAGATACGCAGTATTTT.

The rearrangement uses TRBV11-3 and TRBJ2-1; D may be TRBD2 (7 bases). The V end was cut by 5 bases, the J end by 5 bases, with 19 bases between. This CDR3 spans 16 amino acids. Germline lookup yields CDR1 SGHNT and CDR2 YENEEA. DNA for the CDR3: TGTGCCAGCAGCCCCGGGTGGGGGGGGCCGGACAATGAGCAGTTCTTC. Translating it yields CASSPGWGGPDNEQFF.

V gene TRBV9 combines with J gene TRBJ1-2, with 11 bases matching TRBD1. Per germline, CDR1 SGDLS and CDR2 YYNGEE. With V trimmed by 5 bases and J by 9 bases, 3 bases remained unmatched. The CDR3 contains 12 residues. CDR3 amino acids: CASRGQGESYTF. In nucleotides, the CDR3 is TGTGCCAGCAGGGGACAGGGGGAAAGCTACACCTTC.

This chain uses TRBV5-4 with TRBJ2-5, with no clear D. The J call may be in error: the DNA end matches TRBJ2-7 better. This CDR3 has 12 residues. From germline, CDR1 is SGHNT and CDR2 YYREEE (reference sequence). CDR3 coding DNA: TGTGCCAGCAGCGGATCCGGGTACGAGCAGTACTTC. Its translation is CASSGSGYEQYF.

The CDR3 reads CARRDRVNYGYTF. Written as DNA, the CDR3 is TGTGCCAGACGCGACAGGGTCAACTATGGCTACACCTTC. The chain uses TRBV19 and TRBJ1-2, with TRBD1 matching over 7 bases. Germline trimming cut 9 bases from V and 2 bases from J; bases unmatched to any gene: 6. Per the germline V gene, CDR1 is LNHDA and CDR2 is SQIVND (reference sequence). The CDR3 contains 13 residues.

The chain combines TRBV15 with TRBJ1-5; the match to TRBD1 covers 10 bases. The germline gives CDR1 LNHNV, CDR2 YYDKDF (reference sequence). Trimming at V came to 5 bases and at J to 4 bases, leaving 8 bases not matched to a gene. The CDR3 is 16 amino acids. CDR3 amino acids: CATSARDRGLNQPQHF. CDR3 DNA: TGTGCCACCAGCGCCCGGGACAGGGGATTAAATCAGCCCCAGCATTTT.

The chain uses TRBV10-3 and TRBJ1-1; 8 bases line up with TRBD1. There are 13 residues in the CDR3. Germline V gives CDR1 ENHRY, CDR2 SYGVKD. Trimming at V came to 8 bases and at J to 0 bases, leaving 2 bases not matched to a gene. CDR3 loop: CAIGQGLNTEAFF. DNA for the CDR3: TGTGCCATCGGACAGGGATTGAACACTGAAGCTTTCTTT.

The rearrangement links TRBV6-6 to TRBJ2-2; 10 bases are a match to TRBD2. The CDR3 consists of 13 residues. Germline-derived CDR1 and CDR2 are MNHNY and SVGAGI (reference sequence). V was clipped by 10 bases and J by 5 bases; unmatched bases: 4. The CDR3 sequence: CATSLAGTGELFF. CDR3 DNA: TGTGCCACGTCACTAGCGGGGACCGGGGAGCTGTTTTTT.